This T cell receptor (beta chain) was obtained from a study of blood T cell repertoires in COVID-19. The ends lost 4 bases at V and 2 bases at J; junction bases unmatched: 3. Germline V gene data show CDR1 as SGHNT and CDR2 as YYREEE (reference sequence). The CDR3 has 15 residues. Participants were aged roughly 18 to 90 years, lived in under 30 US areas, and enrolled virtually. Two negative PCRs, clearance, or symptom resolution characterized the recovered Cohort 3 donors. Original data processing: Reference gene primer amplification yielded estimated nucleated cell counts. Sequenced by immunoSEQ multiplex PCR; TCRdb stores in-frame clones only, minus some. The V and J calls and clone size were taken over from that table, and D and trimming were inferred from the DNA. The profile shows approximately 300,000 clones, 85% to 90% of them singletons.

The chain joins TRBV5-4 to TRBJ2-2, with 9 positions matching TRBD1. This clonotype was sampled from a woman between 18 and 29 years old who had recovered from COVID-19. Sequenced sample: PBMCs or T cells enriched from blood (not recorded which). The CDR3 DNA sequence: TGTGCCAGCAGCCCACAGGGGGCAAACACCGGGGAGCTGTTTTTT. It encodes CASSPQGANTGELFF.